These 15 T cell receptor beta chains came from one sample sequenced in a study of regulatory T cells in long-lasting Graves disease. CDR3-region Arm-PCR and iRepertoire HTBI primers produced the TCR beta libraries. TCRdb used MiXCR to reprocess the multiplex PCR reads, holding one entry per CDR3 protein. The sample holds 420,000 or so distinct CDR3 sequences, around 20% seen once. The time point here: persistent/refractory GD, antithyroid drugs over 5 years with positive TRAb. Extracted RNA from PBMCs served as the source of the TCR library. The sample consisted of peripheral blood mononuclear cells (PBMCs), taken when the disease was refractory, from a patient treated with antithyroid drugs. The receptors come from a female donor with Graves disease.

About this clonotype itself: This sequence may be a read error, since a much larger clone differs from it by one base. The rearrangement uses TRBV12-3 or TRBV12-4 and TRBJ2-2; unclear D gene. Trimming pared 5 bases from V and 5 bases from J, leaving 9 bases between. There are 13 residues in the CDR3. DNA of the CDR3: TGTGCCAGCAGTACGTGCGTGACCGGGGAGCTGTTTTTT. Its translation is CASSTCVTGELFF.

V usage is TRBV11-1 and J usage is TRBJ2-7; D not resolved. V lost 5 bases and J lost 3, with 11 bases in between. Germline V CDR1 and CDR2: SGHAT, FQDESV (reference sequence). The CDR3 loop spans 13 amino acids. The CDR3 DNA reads TGTGCCAGCAGCCCCGTAAGTATCTACGAGCAGTACTTC. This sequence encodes CASSPVSIYEQYF. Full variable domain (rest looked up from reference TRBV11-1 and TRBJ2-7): EAEVAQSPRYKITEKSQAVAFWCDPISGHATLYWYRQILGQGPELLVQFQDESVVDDSQLPKDRFSAERLKGVDSTLKIQPAELGDSAMYLCASSPVSIYEQYFGPGTRLTVT.

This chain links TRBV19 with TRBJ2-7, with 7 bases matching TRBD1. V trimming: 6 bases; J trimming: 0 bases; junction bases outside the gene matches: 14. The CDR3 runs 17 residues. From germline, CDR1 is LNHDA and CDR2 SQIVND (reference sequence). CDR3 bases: TGTGCCAGTAGCACAGTATGGACGGACAGGAGCTCCTACGAGCAGTACTTC. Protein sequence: CASSTVWTDRSSYEQYF.

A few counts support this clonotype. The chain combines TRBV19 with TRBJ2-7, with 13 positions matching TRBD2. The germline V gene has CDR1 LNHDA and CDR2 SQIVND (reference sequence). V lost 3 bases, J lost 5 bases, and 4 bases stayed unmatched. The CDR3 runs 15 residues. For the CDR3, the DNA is TGTGCCAGTAGTATCTGGACTAGCGGGAGTAACGAGCAGTACTTC. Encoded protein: CASSIWTSGSNEQYF.

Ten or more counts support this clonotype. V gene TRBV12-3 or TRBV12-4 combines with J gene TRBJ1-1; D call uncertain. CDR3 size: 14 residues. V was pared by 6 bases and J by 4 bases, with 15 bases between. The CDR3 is CASSGGPVGTEAFF. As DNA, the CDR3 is TGTGCCAGCAGCGGCGGCCCCGTGGGCACTGAAGCTTTCTTT.

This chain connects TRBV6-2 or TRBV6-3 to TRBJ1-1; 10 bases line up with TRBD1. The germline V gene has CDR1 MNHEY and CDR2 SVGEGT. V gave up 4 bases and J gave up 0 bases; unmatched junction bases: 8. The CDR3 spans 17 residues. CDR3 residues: CASSFRDRGTLNTEAFF. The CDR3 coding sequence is TGTGCCAGCAGTTTCCGGGACAGGGGAACACTGAACACTGAAGCTTTCTTT.

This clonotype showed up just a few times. This CDR3 reads CASSLSPAERTGKLFF. The CDR3 DNA is TGTGCCAGCAGTTTATCCCCCGCGGAAAGAACGGGAAAACTGTTTTTT. This rearrangement joins TRBV28 to TRBJ1-4, with no clear D. This CDR3 has 16 amino acids. CDR1 is MDHEN and CDR2 is SYDVKM in the germline V gene. The V gene lost 1 base and the J gene lost 10 bases, with 19 bases spanning the gap.

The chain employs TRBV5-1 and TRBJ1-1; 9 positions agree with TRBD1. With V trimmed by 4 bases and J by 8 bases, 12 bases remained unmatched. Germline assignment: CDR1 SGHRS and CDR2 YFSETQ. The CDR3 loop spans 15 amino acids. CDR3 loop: CASSPQGTGTSEAFF. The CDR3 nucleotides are TGCGCCAGCAGCCCTCAGGGGACAGGGACATCGGAAGCTTTCTTT.

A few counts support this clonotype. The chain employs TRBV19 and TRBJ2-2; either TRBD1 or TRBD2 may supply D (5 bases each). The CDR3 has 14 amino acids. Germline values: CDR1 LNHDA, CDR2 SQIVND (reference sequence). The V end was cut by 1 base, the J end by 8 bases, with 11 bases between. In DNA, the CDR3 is TGTGCCAGTAGTATAGTTGAGGGGAAGGGGGAGCTGTTTTTT. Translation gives CASSIVEGKGELFF.

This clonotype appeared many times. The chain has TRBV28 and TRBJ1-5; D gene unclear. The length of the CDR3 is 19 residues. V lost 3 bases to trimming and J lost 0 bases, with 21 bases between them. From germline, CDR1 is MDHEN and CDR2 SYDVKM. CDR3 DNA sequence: TGTGCCAGCAGTTTGCACTTGTTGTGGACGGACTATAGCAATCAGCCCCAGCATTTT. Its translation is CASSLHLLWTDYSNQPQHF.

CDR3 DNA sequence: TGTGCCAGCAGTTTATTCCTACCGCCGGCTTTCTTT. Protein sequence: CASSLFLPPAFF. This chain joins TRBV28 and TRBJ1-1; D is unclear. This CDR3 comprises 12 residues. The germline CDR1 and CDR2 sequences are MDHEN and SYDVKM. V dropped 1 base and J dropped 11 bases, with 11 bases sitting between them.

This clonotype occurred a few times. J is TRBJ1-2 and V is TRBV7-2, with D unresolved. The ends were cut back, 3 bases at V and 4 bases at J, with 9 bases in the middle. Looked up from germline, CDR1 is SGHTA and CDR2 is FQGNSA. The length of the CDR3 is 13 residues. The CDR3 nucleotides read TGTGCCAGCAGCTTGACACCTATCTATGGCTACACCTTC. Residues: CASSLTPIYGYTF.

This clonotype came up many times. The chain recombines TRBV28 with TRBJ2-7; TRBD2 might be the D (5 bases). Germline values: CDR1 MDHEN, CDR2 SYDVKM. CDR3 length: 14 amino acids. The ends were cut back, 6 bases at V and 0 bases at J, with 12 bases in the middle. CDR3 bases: TGTGCCAGCAGCACTAAGCGGATCTCCTACGAGCAGTACTTC. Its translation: CASSTKRISYEQYF.

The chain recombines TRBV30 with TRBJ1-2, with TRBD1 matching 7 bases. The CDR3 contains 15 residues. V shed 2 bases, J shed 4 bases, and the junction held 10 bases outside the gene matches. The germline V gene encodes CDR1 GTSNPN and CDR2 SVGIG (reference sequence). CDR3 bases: TGTGCCTGGAGTCACAATCGACAGGGACTCTATGGCTACACCTTC. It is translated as CAWSHNRQGLYGYTF.

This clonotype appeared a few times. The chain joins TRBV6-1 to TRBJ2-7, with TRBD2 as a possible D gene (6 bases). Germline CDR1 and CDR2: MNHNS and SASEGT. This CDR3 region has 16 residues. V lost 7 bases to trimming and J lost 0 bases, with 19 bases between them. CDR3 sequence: CASILNPGLSSYEQYF. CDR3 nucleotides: TGTGCCAGCATCCTTAACCCGGGACTGAGCTCCTACGAGCAGTACTTC.